What follows is one T cell receptor beta chain and its context. This record belongs to a study of siplizumab effects on memory and regulatory T cells. Assayed TCR templates numbered some 9.3 x 10^4 for each sample. Profiled with immunoSEQ multiplex PCR; TCRdb holds only in-frame clones, not every one. In the table there are about 63,000 clones, over 80% of which are singletons. CDR1 is WNHNN, CDR2 SYGVQD, per germline (reference sequence). Trimming shortened V by 3 bases and J by 2 bases, and 13 bases separated the two germline ends. This CDR3 contains 16 residues. Sequenced: memory CD4+ T cells sorted from blood. The sequence derives from a human donor in good health. The chain recombines TRBV10-1 with TRBJ2-2, with D uncertain. Written as DNA, the CDR3 is TGCGCCAGCAGTGATTTCGAGATCTCAAACACCGGGGAGCTGTTTTTT. The encoded protein is CASSDFEISNTGELFF.